The 16 T cell receptor beta chains given below trace back to one sample, sequenced in a study of shared clonotypes between healthy human individuals. The protocol was immunoSEQ multiplex PCR, while the TCRdb copy is restricted to in-frame clones and leaves out a portion. Of hundreds of thousands of clones detected, 72% appear once; the ten largest clones hold around 1.8%. The sequenced material came from memory CD4+ T cells sorted from blood. The subset was: CD45RA-negative fraction. Every receptor here comes from a woman under 40 in good health.

A single count supports this clone. This sequence joins TRBV28 and TRBJ1-5; D gene ambiguous. The CDR3 is 12 residues long. CDR1 and CDR2 (germline): MDHEN, SYDVKM. The chain's CDR3 is CAGGYSNQPQHF. The CDR3 bases are TGTGCGGGCGGATATAGCAATCAGCCCCAGCATTTT.

This clone was detected a few times. This rearrangement joins TRBV25-1 to TRBJ2-3; no definite D call. Trimming left V 2 bases short and J 6 bases short, with 15 bases between. CDR3 size: 15 residues. Per germline, CDR1 MGHDK and CDR2 SYGVNS. The CDR3 sequence: CASSERQPPRDTQYF. DNA of the CDR3: TGTGCCAGCAGTGAACGTCAACCTCCTAGGGATACGCAGTATTTT.

The chain recombines TRBV11-2 with TRBJ1-1, with 7 positions matching TRBD1. The V gene's germline CDR1 is SGHAT and CDR2 FQNNGV. Losses at the gene ends were 6 bases for V and 3 bases for J; bases not matched to a gene: 4. The CDR3 covers 13 residues. CDR3 amino acids: CASRSQGDTEAFF. As DNA, the CDR3 is TGTGCCAGCAGGTCGCAGGGGGACACTGAAGCTTTCTTT.

Regarding this clone: This same CDR3 is encoded by further DNA sequences in the sample. The chain links TRBV7-2 to TRBJ2-7; weak D call: TRBD2 (5 bases). V was cut by 0 bases and J by 4 bases, with 7 bases left in between. The V gene's germline CDR1 is SGHTA and CDR2 FQGNSA. CDR3 length: 13 residues. CDR3 sequence: CASSLARGYEQYF. CDR3 DNA: TGTGCCAGCAGCTTAGCTCGCGGGTACGAGCAGTACTTC.

The chain recombines TRBV5-8 with TRBJ2-1; 8 bases are shared with TRBD2. The germline V gene encodes CDR1 SGHTS and CDR2 YDEGEE. Germline trimming cut 2 bases from V and 6 bases from J; bases unmatched to any gene: 10. This CDR3 has 16 residues. CDR3 sequence reads: CASSFLAGGRRNEQFF. The CDR3 DNA follows: TGTGCCAGCAGCTTCCTGGCGGGAGGAAGGCGCAATGAGCAGTTCTTC.

The chain uses TRBV28 and TRBJ1-1; D is possibly TRBD1 (6 bases). Germline V gives CDR1 MDHEN, CDR2 SYDVKM. Trimming left V 5 bases short and J 6 bases short, with 19 bases between. The CDR3 is made up of 15 amino acids. CDR3 region: CASSPRGRGEAEAFF. CDR3 DNA sequence: TGTGCCAGCAGTCCCCGTGGCAGGGGCGAGGCTGAAGCTTTCTTT.

The chain joins TRBV28 to TRBJ2-7; 8 bases fit TRBD1. The CDR3 covers 15 residues. Germline CDR1 is MDHEN and CDR2 is SYDVKM. Losses at the gene ends were 5 bases for V and 7 bases for J; bases not matched to a gene: 13. CDR3 region: CASSSARQGAREQYF. The DNA of the CDR3 is TGTGCCAGCAGTAGCGCCCGGCAGGGGGCGCGGGAGCAGTACTTC.

The genes are TRBV7-8 and TRBJ2-3; possibly TRBD1 for D (6 bases). Germline V lookup: CDR1 SGHVS, CDR2 FQNEAQ. There are 15 residues in the CDR3. With 3 bases removed from V and 1 base from J, the gap between germline ends came to 11 bases. The CDR3 reads CASSLRGTGTDTQYF. The CDR3 coding sequence is TGTGCCAGCAGCTTGAGGGGGACCGGCACAGATACGCAGTATTTT.

This rearrangement joins TRBV18 to TRBJ2-1, with 7 bases lining up with TRBD1. Germline lookup yields CDR1 KGHSH and CDR2 LQKENI. With 6 bases clipped from V and 2 bases from J, the junction kept 7 bases outside the gene matches. This CDR3 has 15 residues. Written as DNA, the CDR3 is TGTGCCAGCTCGCTCACGGGACAGACCTACAATGAGCAGTTCTTC. This sequence encodes CASSLTGQTYNEQFF.

This chain connects TRBV5-1 to TRBJ2-3; 7 positions agree with TRBD1. The trim removed 2 bases at V and 5 bases at J, leaving 11 bases unmatched. The CDR3 has 16 amino acids. Germline V gene sequence: CDR1 SGHRS, CDR2 YFSETQ. In DNA, the CDR3 is TGCGCCAGCAGCTTCGGTAGGGGGCGGCTAGGAGATACGCAGTATTTT. Its translation: CASSFGRGRLGDTQYF.

The J gene is TRBJ2-7, the V gene TRBV9; possible D gene TRBD2, 5 bases. V was pared by 9 bases and J by 5 bases, with 15 bases between. Per germline, CDR1 SGDLS and CDR2 YYNGEE. The CDR3 has 12 amino acids. The CDR3: CATNPRGHEQYF. CDR3 nucleotides: TGTGCCACCAACCCACGGGGTCACGAGCAGTACTTC. Filled out from reference TRBV9 and TRBJ2-7, the complete variable domain reads DSGVTQTPKHLITATGQRVTLRCSPRSGDLSVYWYQQSLDQGLQFLIQYYNGEERAKGNILERFSAQQFPDLHSELNLSSLELGDSALYFCATNPRGHEQYFGPGTRLTVT.

This clone was seen many times. The rearrangement links TRBV6-6 to TRBJ2-1, with D possibly being TRBD1 (6 bases). Germline V gene data show CDR1 as MNHNY and CDR2 as SVGAGI (reference sequence). The CDR3 has 12 amino acids. With 5 bases removed from V and 9 bases from J, the gap between germline ends came to 11 bases. The CDR3 region has the DNA TGTGCCAGCAGTCACAGGGAGAGTGAGCAGTTCTTC. It translates to CASSHRESEQFF.

The V gene is TRBV7-9, the J gene TRBJ2-1, with unresolved D. The germline CDR1 and CDR2 sequences are SEHNR and FQNEAQ (reference sequence). The CDR3 is 11 residues long. The V end was cut by 4 bases, the J end by 9 bases, with 7 bases between. In nucleotides, the CDR3 is TGTGCCAGCAGCTGGTTAGGTGAGCAGTTCTTC. Its protein product is CASSWLGEQFF.

This chain links TRBV19 with TRBJ1-2; 10 bases are a match to TRBD1. Germline values: CDR1 LNHDA, CDR2 SQIVND (reference sequence). With V trimmed by 6 bases and J by 4 bases, 14 bases remained unmatched. The CDR3 extends over 17 amino acids. The CDR3, as DNA: TGTGCCAGTAGGGGAACCCGGGACAGGGGTTCAGGCTATGGCTACACCTTC. Amino acids: CASRGTRDRGSGYGYTF.

The V call is TRBV4-2, the J call TRBJ1-2, with D possibly matching TRBD1 (5 bases). Trimming took off 2 bases at V and 0 bases at J, with 13 bases between the two ends. CDR1 and CDR2 from the germline V gene are LGHNA and YNFKEQ. The CDR3 length is 16 residues. The CDR3 sequence is CASSQTGTSANYGYTF. CDR3 bases: TGTGCCAGCAGCCAAACCGGGACGTCAGCTAACTATGGCTACACCTTC.

The sample holds many counts of this clone. The chain carries TRBV4-2 and TRBJ1-3; no clear D. V was pared by 2 bases and J by 0 bases, with 11 bases between. There are 16 residues in the CDR3. The germline gives CDR1 LGHNA, CDR2 YNFKEQ. CDR3 loop: CASSQSSGSSGNTIYF. DNA of the CDR3: TGTGCCAGCAGCCAATCCTCAGGCTCCTCTGGAAACACCATATATTTT.